The text below deals with one T cell receptor beta chain. This clone has more than one count but fewer than ten. Its antigen specificity is not known. No per-base quality is available; no much larger clone lies one base away. The library was produced with the immunoSEQ multiplex PCR assay. For the multiplex PCR, a mixture combining 60 forward primers for TCR Vbeta segments and 13 reverse primers for TCR Jbeta segments was used. A multiplex PCR assay on genomic DNA amplified the CDR3 region of rearranged TCR beta genes. The amplified TCR beta libraries were sequenced on the Illumina HiSeq System as 87-base-pair reads. Turning to the authors' computational methods: A later analysis counted about 82 million unique TCR beta chains across the 666 repertoires, and around 9.9 million of these chains were shared by at least two donors. Raw reads were error-corrected and collapsed into unique sequences with a nearest-neighbor algorithm that merged closely related sequences to remove PCR and sequencing errors. Alignment of CDR3 sequences to IMGT reference sequences was used to assign V, D and J gene segments. Each retained sequence needed at least a six-nucleotide match to both a V gene segment and a J gene segment. Rearrangements were called productive when the CDR3 lacked stop codons and stayed in frame with V and J; all others were non-productive. Following IMGT convention, CDR3 was defined as the stretch from the second conserved V-encoded cysteine up to the conserved J-encoded phenylalanine. The earlier analysis of some 580 of the donors excluded any sequence lacking an unambiguous match to a single V gene segment. In an earlier analysis of some 590 of the donors, a V segment was called functional when productive rearrangements were above 56.7%, and segregating when the standard deviation between donors exceeded 5%. A statistical classification framework was developed to diagnose cytomegalovirus status using the catalog of TCR beta chain sequences. In a later analysis, TCR nucleotide sequences were compared against IMGT/GENE-DB human TR gene sequences so that V and J genes could be assigned. Using the TCRdist pipeline, a later analysis assigned CDR3 sequences along with most-parsimonious VDJ recombination scenarios. A later analysis defined each TCR beta chain by its CDR3 amino acid sequence plus V-gene family, and excluded reads lacking a unique V-gene family. To address suspected cross-contamination and a sequencing artifact, a later analysis removed around 600 highly shared, low-generation-probability nucleotide sequences. For each public chain, a later analysis derived a clonal expansion index from normalized ranks of inferred template counts within each repertoire. A later analysis computed generation probabilities with a VDJ recombination model fitted to out-of-frame rearrangements, and checked the results against IGoR. Hypergeometric tests were used in a later analysis to score TCR-TCR, TCR-HLA and TCR-CMV co-occurrence, with a repertoire-size bias correction applied to the TCR pairs. In a later analysis, false discovery rates were estimated by permuting HLA or CMV assignments 20 times. In a later analysis, co-occurring TCRs were grouped using DBSCAN, with TCRdist sequence similarity added in when clustering inside HLA-allele-positive subsets. For co-occurrence clustering, repertoires with fewer than 30,000 or more than 120,000 public chains were excluded, along with roughly five repertoires with anomalous nucleotide sharing. TCRdb stores this immuneACCESS table with in-frame sequences only. Part of the clones is absent; in the studies checked, under half of the shortfall reflects unresolved V genes, and no reason is known for the rest. From that table come the V and J calls and clone size; the DNA was used to work out D and trimming. Here the sample has under 150,000 clones; around 73% occur a single time. Approximately 2.6% of the sample comes from the top ten.

The entry originates in a study of cytomegalovirus exposure and HLA in healthy donors (TCRdb year 2017). Turning to the overall study: An earlier analysis of under 600 of the donors reported 250 to 300 Gb of sequence data and 100 million to 140 million unique TCR beta sequences from about 179 million T cells. To decide whether each TCR beta V gene segment behaved as functional or pseudogenic, an earlier analysis of some 600 of the donors relied on high-throughput TCR beta sequencing. All discovery cohort repertoires had been generated using a single sequencing platform. High-throughput TCR immunosequencing, statistical association of individual TCRs with disease status, and machine learning were combined to predict cytomegalovirus infection status. An early release that covered about 640 HLA-typed donors contained approximately 300 gigabases of sequencing data and 65 million to 100 million unique TCR sequences. Rather than drawing on any new phenotypic data, the later analysis identified candidate immune exposures from TCR beta sequences and the way those sequences occurred across donors. The study was designed to test whether signatures of past pathogen exposure could be identified by cataloging public T cell receptors. HLA typing included class I and class II loci at four-digit resolution. To study patterns of TCR occurrence, a later analysis re-analyzed previously published TCR beta repertoires from more than 550 donors and added high-resolution HLA genotyping. Genome-wide SNP genotypes for about three fifths of the 666 donors were used in a later genetic analysis, which treated that subset as a discovery cohort. A separate validation cohort of roughly 110 different subjects was used in addition to the 666-subject first cohort. Alongside the repertoire data, information on donor age, sex, ethnicity and CMV serostatus was compiled. The number of typed donors differed by locus: about 620-640 for A, B, C, DRB1 and DQB1; approximately 530 for DQA1; some 610 for DPA1; and about 450 for DPB1. Of the 300 to 400 genotyped donors, 81% fell in the genetic ancestry cluster associated with self-reported Caucasian donors. Among some 410 genotyped donors of the cohort, an average of approximately 240,000 unique TCR beta nucleotide sequences were sequenced per donor, 15% to 20% of them non-productive. The study profiled the T cell repertoires of 500 to 800 subjects by immunosequencing and related them to cytomegalovirus serostatus. Four to six DR-DQ haplotypes were handled as single units for association and clustering, since linkage in the cohort was strong.

The study at large found these results: At a false discovery rate of 0.05, a later analysis linked 16,000 or so TCR beta sequences to specific HLA alleles. In vitro tests confirmed that three of the cytomegalovirus-associated TCR beta chains recognize cytomegalovirus antigens. Most TCR sequences were observed very rarely across donors, whereas some public TCRs were present in many individuals. According to a later analysis, parvovirus B19, influenza, CMV and Epstein-Barr virus appeared linked to several top co-occurrence clusters. The study listed 164 TCR beta chains as associated with cytomegalovirus. A later analysis found that most CMV-associated TCR beta chains appeared HLA-restricted, with HLA associations seemingly driven largely by CMV exposure. In an earlier analysis of a few hundred of the donors, most TCR beta V segments were observed in productive rearrangements about 90% or about 30% of the time, broadly matching IMGT annotations. According to a later genetic analysis, donors in an Asian-associated ancestry cluster had fewer N-insertions in productive TCRs than the approximately 690-donor mean. The only immune exposure information available for the cohort was CMV serostatus. In a later analysis, HLA-associated TCR beta chains showed more clonal expansion and lower generation probabilities than non-associated chains that were equally common. Some IMGT-functional V segments, including TRBV6-2 and TRBV6-3, could not be told apart with the 87-base-pair reads, so those segments were excluded. A further reported finding was that TCR beta sequences accurately predicted the HLA-A and HLA-B alleles for most subjects in the first cohort. When HLA alleles, especially DR and DQ, strongly co-occurred, attributing TCR associations to individual alleles was difficult. Because counts were too low, seventeen rarely observed V segments, including chromosome 9 orphons, were left out of the earlier analysis of several hundred of the donors. In a later analysis, the rate of TCR association differed among HLA loci, with DRB1 alleles having the most associated TCRs and HLA-C alleles having the fewest. The cohort was sequenced for TCR beta chains only, and without alpha or paired-chain data the features that could be detected were limited. In a later genetic analysis, a missense DCLRE1C variant was associated with V-gene and J-gene trimming of TCR beta chains, and the association was replicated in an independent cohort. Because HLA typing was unavailable for some donors at each locus, only the typed subset was used in association tests. The classifier was reported to diagnose cytomegalovirus status with high specificity and sensitivity in both the original cohort and the validation cohort. The presence/absence analyses assumed that sequencing depth was roughly uniform across donors, and that assumption may not be true. The sequencing pipeline was judged likely to have produced a cluster of highly shared sequence variants as a technical artifact. It was suggested by the authors that the approach could potentially be generalized to other disease states and immunological phenotypes. Linkage disequilibrium might explain the correlated functional status among segregating V segments, but an unknown experimental factor could not be ruled out.

In total, more than 500 healthy bone marrow donors made up the cohort. All cohort members were sampled while nominally healthy, although unrecorded immune exposures were likely present. CMV serostatus was recorded as positive for about 300 and negative for about 50% of the roughly 670 cohort members, whereas no CMV serostatus was recorded for the donor in question. Every donor gave a peripheral blood sample, and the peripheral blood mononuclear cells from that sample were used for TCR beta sequencing. Genomic DNA extraction from the blood cell samples was performed with the Qiagen DNeasy Blood Extraction Kit. The CDR3 has 16 amino acids, counting the end cysteine and phenylalanine. Of the read, only the CDR3 DNA is kept; its 48 bases are in frame from base 1. The germline V gene (reference sequence) supplies CDR1 LNHDA and CDR2 SQIVND. Between the V and J ends, shortened by 3 bases and 0 bases respectively, the junction contains 9 bases.

This sequence uses TRBV19 and TRBJ2-6; the D segment cannot be called with confidence. The sequencing input was PBMCs. The TCR comes from a human donor in good health. The DNA sequence follows: TGTGCCAGTAGTATTTCAGTTCTCTCTGGGGCCAACGTCCTGACTTTC. Translated, this gives CASSISVLSGANVLTF. Extended through the reference TRBV19 and TRBJ2-6 proteins, this CDR3 yields the full variable domain: DGGITQSPKYLFRKEGQNVTLSCEQNLNHDAMYWYRQDPGQGLRLIYYSQIVNDFQKGDIAEGYSVSREKKESFPLTVTSAQKNPTAFYLCASSISVLSGANVLTFGAGSRLTVL.